Listed below are T cell receptor beta chains from one sample, sequenced in a study of spatial heterogeneity in lung cancer. TCRdb ran MiXCR on the 5' RACE reads and lists one entry per CDR3 protein. The sample carries about 44,000 distinct CDR3 sequences, approximately 13% recorded once. This sample comprised PBMCs, obtained at surgery. These receptors were collected from a male donor with early-stage non-small cell lung cancer. Each CDR3 is given with its conserved first and last residue. D genes are given only for firm matches. The size entry is marked missing in some rows and otherwise reads once, few, many or a size class.

v_call: TRBV7-9
clone_size: many
cdr3_length: 15
d_call: -
j_call: TRBJ1-5
cdr3_aa: CASSLDGRRNQPQHF
cdr3_nt: TGTGCCAGCAGCTTAGACGGCAGGAGAAATCAGCCCCAGCATTTT

v_call: TRBV10-3
clone_size: few
cdr3_length: 14
d_call: -
j_call: TRBJ1-5
cdr3_aa: CAISENGSNQPQHF
cdr3_nt: TGTGCCATCAGTGAGAACGGAAGCAATCAGCCCCAGCATTTT

v_call: TRBV12-3/TRBV12-4
clone_size: few
cdr3_length: 12
d_call: -
j_call: TRBJ1-2
cdr3_aa: CASSFSGNGYTF
cdr3_nt: TGTGCCAGCAGTTTTTCAGGGAATGGCTACACCTTC

v_call: TRBV7-3
clone_size: -
cdr3_length: 15
d_call: -
j_call: TRBJ2-5
cdr3_aa: CASSPPGLEGETQYF
cdr3_nt: TGTGCCAGCAGCCCACCGGGACTGGAGGGCGAGACCCAGTACTTC

v_call: TRBV20-1
clone_size: -
cdr3_length: 14
d_call: -
j_call: TRBJ2-6
cdr3_aa: CSAPQQVGANVLTF
cdr3_nt: TGCAGTGCTCCCCAGCAGGTTGGGGCCAACGTCCTGACTTTC

v_call: TRBV12-3/TRBV12-4
clone_size: few
cdr3_length: 14
d_call: -
j_call: TRBJ2-5
cdr3_aa: CASSFWGRRETQYF
cdr3_nt: TGTGCCAGCAGTTTCTGGGGTCGTAGGGAGACCCAGTACTTC

v_call: TRBV7-2
clone_size: -
cdr3_length: 14
d_call: TRBD2
j_call: TRBJ2-5
cdr3_aa: CASSLGLAGETQYF
cdr3_nt: TGTGCCAGCAGCTTAGGACTAGCGGGAGAGACCCAGTACTTC

v_call: TRBV29-1
clone_size: few
cdr3_length: 10
d_call: -
j_call: TRBJ2-1
cdr3_aa: CSVGIHEQFF
cdr3_nt: TGCAGCGTGGGCATCCATGAGCAGTTCTTC

v_call: TRBV5-1
clone_size: -
cdr3_length: 12
d_call: -
j_call: TRBJ2-1
cdr3_aa: CASSLSLDRQFF
cdr3_nt: TGCGCCAGCAGTCTCTCACTCGATAGGCAGTTCTTC

v_call: TRBV19
clone_size: few
cdr3_length: 15
d_call: TRBD2
j_call: TRBJ2-1
cdr3_aa: CASIGPSGLYNEQFF
cdr3_nt: TGTGCCAGTATTGGGCCTAGCGGTCTCTACAATGAGCAGTTCTTC

v_call: TRBV4-1
clone_size: many
cdr3_length: 15
d_call: -
j_call: TRBJ2-1
cdr3_aa: CASSQDSRGNNEQFF
cdr3_nt: TGCGCCAGCAGCCAAGATAGCCGGGGTAATAATGAGCAGTTCTTC

v_call: TRBV5-6
clone_size: -
cdr3_length: 15
d_call: TRBD1
j_call: TRBJ1-1
cdr3_aa: CASSLPGQGNTEAFF
cdr3_nt: TGTGCCAGCAGCCTACCGGGACAGGGAAACACTGAAGCTTTCTTT

v_call: TRBV23-1
clone_size: few
cdr3_length: 16
d_call: TRBD1
j_call: TRBJ2-7
cdr3_aa: CASSQSGQESSYEQYF
cdr3_nt: TGCGCCAGCAGTCAATCCGGACAGGAGAGCTCCTACGAGCAGTACTTC

v_call: TRBV4-2
clone_size: -
cdr3_length: 16
d_call: TRBD2
j_call: TRBJ2-3
cdr3_aa: CASSQDRERGVDTQYF
cdr3_nt: TGTGCCAGCAGCCAAGATAGAGAGCGGGGGGTAGATACGCAGTATTTT

v_call: TRBV7-2
clone_size: few
cdr3_length: 15
d_call: -
j_call: TRBJ2-5
cdr3_aa: CASSSREAARETQYF
cdr3_nt: TGTGCCAGCAGCTCGAGGGAGGCGGCGCGAGAGACCCAGTACTTC

v_call: TRBV6-2/TRBV6-3
clone_size: few
cdr3_length: 16
d_call: TRBD1
j_call: TRBJ2-1
cdr3_aa: CASSPHTGQGYNEQFF
cdr3_nt: TGTGCCAGCAGTCCTCACACCGGACAGGGTTACAATGAGCAGTTCTTC

v_call: TRBV11-2
clone_size: many
cdr3_length: 15
d_call: TRBD1
j_call: TRBJ2-3
cdr3_aa: CASSSLTGSTDTQYF
cdr3_nt: TGTGCCAGCAGCTCGTTGACAGGGAGCACAGATACGCAGTATTTT

v_call: TRBV3-1
clone_size: many
cdr3_length: 20
d_call: TRBD2
j_call: TRBJ2-2
cdr3_aa: CASSQRTGLASIGPQGELFF
cdr3_nt: TGTGCCAGCAGCCAACGGACGGGACTAGCGTCAATCGGTCCTCAGGGGGAGCTGTTTTTT

v_call: TRBV11-3
clone_size: -
cdr3_length: 13
d_call: -
j_call: TRBJ1-1
cdr3_aa: CASSSSVNTEAFF
cdr3_nt: TGTGCCAGCAGCAGCTCGGTGAACACTGAAGCCTTCTTT

v_call: TRBV20-1
clone_size: -
cdr3_length: 15
d_call: -
j_call: TRBJ1-4
cdr3_aa: CSARETGQLNEKLFF
cdr3_nt: TGCAGTGCTAGGGAAACTGGACAGCTTAATGAAAAACTGTTTTTT

v_call: TRBV4-1
clone_size: few
cdr3_length: 13
d_call: -
j_call: TRBJ2-1
cdr3_aa: CASSQEGYNEQFF
cdr3_nt: TGCGCCAGCAGCCAAGAGGGTTACAATGAGCAGTTCTTC

v_call: TRBV4-1
clone_size: many
cdr3_length: 14
d_call: TRBD2
j_call: TRBJ2-5
cdr3_aa: CASSQGTSGETQYF
cdr3_nt: TGCGCCAGCAGCCAAGGGACTAGCGGGGAGACCCAGTACTTC

v_call: TRBV6-5
clone_size: -
cdr3_length: 15
d_call: -
j_call: TRBJ2-5
cdr3_aa: CASSYSGSQGETQYF
cdr3_nt: TGTGCCAGCAGTTACTCGGGATCCCAGGGAGAGACCCAGTACTTC

v_call: TRBV5-6
clone_size: -
cdr3_length: 15
d_call: TRBD1
j_call: TRBJ2-3
cdr3_aa: CASTIDTGGTDTQYF
cdr3_nt: TGTGCCAGCACCATAGACACAGGGGGGACAGATACGCAGTATTTT

v_call: TRBV6-5
clone_size: few
cdr3_length: 14
d_call: TRBD1
j_call: TRBJ1-1
cdr3_aa: CASSYHRGGTEAFF
cdr3_nt: TGTGCCAGCAGTTACCACAGGGGAGGGACTGAAGCTTTCTTT

v_call: TRBV12-3/TRBV12-4
clone_size: few
cdr3_length: 14
d_call: -
j_call: TRBJ2-1
cdr3_aa: CASSPRTVRGEQFF
cdr3_nt: TGTGCCAGCAGTCCCAGGACGGTCCGGGGTGAGCAGTTCTTC

v_call: TRBV29-1
clone_size: few
cdr3_length: 14
d_call: -
j_call: TRBJ2-7
cdr3_aa: CSIQGKSGEDEQYF
cdr3_nt: TGCAGCATTCAGGGAAAGAGCGGAGAGGACGAGCAGTACTTC

v_call: TRBV5-6
clone_size: -
cdr3_length: 16
d_call: TRBD1
j_call: TRBJ1-2
cdr3_aa: CASSLPLTGVDYGYTF
cdr3_nt: TGTGCCAGCAGCTTGCCACTGACAGGGGTCGACTATGGCTACACCTTC

v_call: TRBV28
clone_size: many
cdr3_length: 16
d_call: TRBD2
j_call: TRBJ2-1
cdr3_aa: CASSPALGSGHIEQFF
cdr3_nt: TGTGCCAGCAGCCCCGCGCTGGGTAGCGGGCACATTGAGCAGTTCTTC